This T cell receptor (beta chain) was identified in a study of spatial heterogeneity in lung cancer. General study points: Mutation counts in tumors were tracked by counts of expanded intratumoral alpha and beta TCRs.

The table lists this clonotype with many counts. The antigen is not known. Time point noted: sample taken at primary tumor resection. Trimming cost V 7 bases and J 3 bases, with 12 bases left between them. This CDR3 has 13 residues. TCRdb re-called the 5' RACE reads through MiXCR, storing one row per CDR3 protein. The sample comprises over 7,000 distinct CDR3 sequences, over 5.5% of which are singletons, and roughly 8.3% rests with the top ten. The rearrangement uses TRBV12-3 or TRBV12-4 and TRBJ1-2; TRBD1 might be the D (6 bases). This TCR was recovered from a male donor with early-stage non-small cell lung cancer. The material sequenced was lung tumor tissue, taken at surgery. CDR3 DNA sequence: TGTGCCAGCAAGGAACAGGGACACTATGGCTACACCTTC. This sequence encodes CASKEQGHYGYTF.